The 5 T cell receptor beta chains presented below share a single source sample, sequenced in a study of blood T cell repertoires in COVID-19. Only in-frame clones appear in the TCRdb table, and some are missing; sequencing was by immunoSEQ multiplex PCR. The table shows about 100,000 clones, with more than 75% occurring only once. The sequenced sample was peripheral blood. These receptors were taken from a human donor in a cohort sampled during active COVID-19.

CDR3 in amino acids: CATSDSGDRVGGELFF. CDR3 DNA: TGTGCCACCAGTGATTCCGGGGACAGGGTTGGCGGGGAGCTGTTTTTT. V is TRBV24-1 and J is TRBJ2-2; 9 bases align to TRBD1. Germline V CDR1 and CDR2: KGHDR, SFDVKD. J was trimmed by 7 bases and V by 2 bases; bases with no gene match: 7. CDR3 length: 16 residues.

A word on this clone: One end of the junction does not line up with germline, which may come from a read error. The V call is TRBV14, the J call TRBJ2-7, with D tentatively TRBD2 (7 bases). The CDR3 has 14 amino acids. From germline, CDR1 is SGHDN and CDR2 FVKESK. The CDR3 nucleotides read TGTGCCAGCAGCCAAGATAGGGGGGGGACTGCCCCAGAGTTC. The encoded protein is CASSQDRGGTAPEF.

The sample holds a few counts of this clone. The V and J genes are TRBV7-9 and TRBJ1-2, with a tentative D call TRBD1 (6 bases). The length of the CDR3 is 13 residues. Deletions cut 5 bases from V and 8 bases from J, with 15 bases between. From germline, CDR1 is SEHNR and CDR2 FQNEAQ (reference sequence). The CDR3 is CASSPTGLEGYTF. The DNA of the CDR3 is TGTGCCAGCAGCCCTACAGGGTTAGAAGGCTACACCTTC.

The CDR3: CASTPQVAYGYTF. CDR3 DNA: TGTGCCAGCACGCCTCAGGTTGCCTATGGCTACACCTTC. The V and J genes are TRBV28 and TRBJ1-2; D unresolved. CDR1 is MDHEN and CDR2 is SYDVKM in the germline V gene. This CDR3 is 13 amino acids long. V dropped 7 bases and J dropped 4 bases, with 13 bases sitting between them.

The V and J genes are TRBV7-9 and TRBJ1-1, with D perhaps matching TRBD1 (5 bases). This CDR3 region has 13 residues. The V and J ends lost 9 bases and 2 bases respectively, with 13 bases between them. The germline V gene encodes CDR1 SEHNR and CDR2 FQNEAQ (reference sequence). CDR3 region: CASLVQGNTEAFF. CDR3 DNA sequence: TGTGCCAGTTTGGTCCAGGGAAACACTGAAGCTTTCTTT.